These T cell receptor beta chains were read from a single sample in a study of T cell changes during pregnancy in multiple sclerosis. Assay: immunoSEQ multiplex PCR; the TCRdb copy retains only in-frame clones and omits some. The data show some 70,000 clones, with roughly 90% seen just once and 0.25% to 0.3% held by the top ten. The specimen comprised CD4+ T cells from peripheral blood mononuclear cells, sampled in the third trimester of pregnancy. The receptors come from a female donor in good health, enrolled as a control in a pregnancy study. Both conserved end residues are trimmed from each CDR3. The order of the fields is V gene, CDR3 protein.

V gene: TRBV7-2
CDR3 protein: ASSLDRTGDGELF

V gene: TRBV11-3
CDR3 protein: ASSLGGQGADEQF

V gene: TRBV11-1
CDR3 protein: ASSQGLAGGPGQY

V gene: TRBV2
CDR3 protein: ASSGPGTGFQETQY

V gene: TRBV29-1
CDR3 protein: SVEPPGGPDTQY

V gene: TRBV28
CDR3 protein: ASSLKGWNTEAF

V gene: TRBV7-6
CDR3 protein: ASSLSASYNEQF

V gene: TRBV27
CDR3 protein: ASRQGARETQY

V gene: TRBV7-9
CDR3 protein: ASSLMGQINYGYT

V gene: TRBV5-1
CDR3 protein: ASSWAGGGLGNEQF

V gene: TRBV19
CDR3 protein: ASSINRGPYEQY

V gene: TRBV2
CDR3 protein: ASSVGLAGGTAADTQY

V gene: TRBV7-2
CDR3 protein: ASSLSLDTEAF

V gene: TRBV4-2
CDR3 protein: ASSQDSNRGLGGYT

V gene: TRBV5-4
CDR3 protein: ASSLETGNEKLF

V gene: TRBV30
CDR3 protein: AWSVLGRAGGYT

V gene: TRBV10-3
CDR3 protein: AISALAGGLLSSGANVLT

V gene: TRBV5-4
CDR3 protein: ASSLDSRNTEAF

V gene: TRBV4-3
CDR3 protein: ASSLSGLAGGPDTQY

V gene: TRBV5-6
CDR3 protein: ASSSVGTQQWKTQY

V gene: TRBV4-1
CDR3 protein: ASSPRTGTNTGELF

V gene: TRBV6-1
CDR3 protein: ASSEPGGKTYEQY

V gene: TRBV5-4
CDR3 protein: ASSRDRVGGYT

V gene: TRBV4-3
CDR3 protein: ASSQDLWTVRNQPQH

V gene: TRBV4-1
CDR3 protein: ASSQVPRVREKLF

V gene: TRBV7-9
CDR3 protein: ASSLEFSVRGYGYT

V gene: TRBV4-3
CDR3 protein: ASSQEPGLYSPLH

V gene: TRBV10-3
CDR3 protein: AISGMGQTTDTQY

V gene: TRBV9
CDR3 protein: ASSVDVLRDTQY

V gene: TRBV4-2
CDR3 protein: ASSQVSGLAGGDNEQF

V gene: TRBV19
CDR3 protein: ASSVAGDRYEQY

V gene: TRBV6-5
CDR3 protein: ASSYRGRGTEAF

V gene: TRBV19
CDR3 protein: ASSKAAGTGEAF

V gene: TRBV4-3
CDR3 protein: ASSQDAGGTLGWTDTQY

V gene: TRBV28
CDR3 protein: ASRSQGGNTEAF

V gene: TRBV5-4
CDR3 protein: ASSLRTPNTEAF

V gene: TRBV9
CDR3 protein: ASSASTGSSYEQY

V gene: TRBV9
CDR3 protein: ASSPTERRWTGGFVENTIY

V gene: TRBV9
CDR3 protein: ASSAGTNFEQF

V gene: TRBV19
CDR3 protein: ASSMSGLWFYEQY

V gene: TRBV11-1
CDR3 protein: ASSLGASYEQY

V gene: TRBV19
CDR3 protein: ASSLSGYGNQPQH

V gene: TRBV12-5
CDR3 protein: ASGTSRGDYAF

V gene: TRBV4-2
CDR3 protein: ASSRLTGGPGYT

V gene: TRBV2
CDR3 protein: ASSDPRNGGSTEAF

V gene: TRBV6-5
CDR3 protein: ASSYFLTATNEKLF

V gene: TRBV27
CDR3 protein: ASSTPAGAKDEQF

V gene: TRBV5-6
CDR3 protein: ASSGIAGGAQF

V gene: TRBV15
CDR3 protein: ASSGTRNTEAF

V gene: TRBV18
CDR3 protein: ASSPLPGPDNSPLH

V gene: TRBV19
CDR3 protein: ASTPQGFTEAF

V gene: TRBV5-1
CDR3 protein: ASSWSRGRNTEAF

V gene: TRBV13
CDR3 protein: ASSLNRGSTDTQY

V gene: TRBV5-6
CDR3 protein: ASSFDTVNSPLH

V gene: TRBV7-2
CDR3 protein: ASSPLVGQGFSPLH